The clone carrying this TCR beta chain was seen many times. TCRdb re-called the PCR reads with MiXCR, one entry per CDR3 protein. In the table there are more than 300,000 distinct CDR3 sequences, roughly 23% of which are singletons. The sample is drawn from a study of molecular identifiers for immune sequencing clone quantification. As for the study in general: In the replicates, RNA derived from about 21,000 or 97,000 naive CD8 cells was divided into five parts, and four were sequenced.

A CD8+CD4-CCR7+CD45RA+ gate was used to sort naive CD8 T cells. The V and J ends lost 2 bases and 3 bases respectively, with 7 bases between them. Germline V gives CDR1 MNHEY, CDR2 SMNVEV (reference sequence). The CDR3 length is 14 residues. This chain joins TRBV27 and TRBJ2-2; D is unresolved. Sequenced sample: naive CD8+ T cells from blood, with Jurkat cell RNA spiked in. As to subset: FACS-sorted CD8+CD4-CCR7+CD45RA+ naive T cells. The TCR comes from a human donor in good health. Some libraries in this study had Jurkat cell RNA spiked in. The chain's CDR3 is CASSLTGHTGELFF. Written as DNA, the CDR3 is TGTGCCAGCAGTTTAACCGGGCACACCGGGGAGCTGTTTTTT.